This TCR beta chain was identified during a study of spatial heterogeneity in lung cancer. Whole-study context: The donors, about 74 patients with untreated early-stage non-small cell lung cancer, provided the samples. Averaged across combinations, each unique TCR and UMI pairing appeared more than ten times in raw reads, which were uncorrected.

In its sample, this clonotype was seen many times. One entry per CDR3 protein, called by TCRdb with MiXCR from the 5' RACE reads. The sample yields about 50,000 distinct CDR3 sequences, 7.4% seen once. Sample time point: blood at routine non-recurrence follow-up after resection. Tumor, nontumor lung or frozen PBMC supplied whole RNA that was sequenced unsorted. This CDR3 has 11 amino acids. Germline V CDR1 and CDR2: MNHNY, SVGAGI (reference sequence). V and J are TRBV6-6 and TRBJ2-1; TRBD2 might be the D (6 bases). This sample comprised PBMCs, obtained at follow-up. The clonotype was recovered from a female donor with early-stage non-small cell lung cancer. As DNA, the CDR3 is TGTGCGGGGGGACGTTACAATGAGCAGTTCTTC. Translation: CAGGRYNEQFF.